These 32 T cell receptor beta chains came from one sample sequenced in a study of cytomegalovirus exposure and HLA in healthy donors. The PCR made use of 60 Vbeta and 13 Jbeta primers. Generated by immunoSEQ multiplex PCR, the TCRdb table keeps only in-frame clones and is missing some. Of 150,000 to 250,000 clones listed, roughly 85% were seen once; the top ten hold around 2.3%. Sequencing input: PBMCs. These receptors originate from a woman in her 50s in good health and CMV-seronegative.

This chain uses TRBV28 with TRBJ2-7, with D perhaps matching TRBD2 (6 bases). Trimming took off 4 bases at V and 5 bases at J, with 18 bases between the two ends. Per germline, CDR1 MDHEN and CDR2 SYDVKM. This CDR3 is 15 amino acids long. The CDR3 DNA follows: TGTGCCAGCAGTTCCGAGGGACTCCCGCGCCACGAGCAGTACTTC. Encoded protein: CASSSEGLPRHEQYF.

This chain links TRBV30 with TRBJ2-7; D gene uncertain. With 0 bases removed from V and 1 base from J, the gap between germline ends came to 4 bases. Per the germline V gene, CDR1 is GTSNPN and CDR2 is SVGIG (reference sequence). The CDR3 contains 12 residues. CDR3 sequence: CAWSVQSYEQYF. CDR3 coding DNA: TGTGCCTGGAGTGTACAATCCTACGAGCAGTACTTC.

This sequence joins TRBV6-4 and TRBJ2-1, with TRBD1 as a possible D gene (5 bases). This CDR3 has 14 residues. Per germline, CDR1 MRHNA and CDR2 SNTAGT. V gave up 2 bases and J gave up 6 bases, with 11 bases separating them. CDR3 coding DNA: TGTGCCAGCAGTGACAGGGGCCCTTCCAATGAGCAGTTCTTC. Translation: CASSDRGPSNEQFF.

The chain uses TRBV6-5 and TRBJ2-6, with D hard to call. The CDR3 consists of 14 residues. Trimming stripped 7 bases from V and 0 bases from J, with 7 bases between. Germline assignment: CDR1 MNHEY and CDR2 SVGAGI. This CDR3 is CASTPSSGANVLTF. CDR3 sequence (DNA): TGTGCCAGCACTCCGTCCTCTGGGGCCAACGTCCTGACTTTC.

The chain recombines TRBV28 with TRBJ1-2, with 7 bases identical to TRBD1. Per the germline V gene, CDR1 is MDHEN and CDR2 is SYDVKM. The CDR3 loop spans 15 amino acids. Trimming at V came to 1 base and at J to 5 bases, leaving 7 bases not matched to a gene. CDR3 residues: CASSLSRGRSYGYTF. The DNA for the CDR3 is TGTGCCAGCAGTTTATCAAGGGGGCGCTCTTATGGCTACACCTTC.

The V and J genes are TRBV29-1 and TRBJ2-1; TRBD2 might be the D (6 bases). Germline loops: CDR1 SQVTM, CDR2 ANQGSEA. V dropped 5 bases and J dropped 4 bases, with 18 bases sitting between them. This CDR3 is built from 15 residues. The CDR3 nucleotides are TGCAGCGTTTATTTGGGGGGTCGGCTTTACAATGAGCAGTTCTTC. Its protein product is CSVYLGGRLYNEQFF.

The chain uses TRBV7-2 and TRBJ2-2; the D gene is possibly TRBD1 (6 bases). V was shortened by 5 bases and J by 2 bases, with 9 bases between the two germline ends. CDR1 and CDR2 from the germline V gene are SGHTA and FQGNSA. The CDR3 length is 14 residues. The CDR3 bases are TGTGCCAGCAGCAAGACAGGAAACACCGGGGAGCTGTTTTTT. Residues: CASSKTGNTGELFF.

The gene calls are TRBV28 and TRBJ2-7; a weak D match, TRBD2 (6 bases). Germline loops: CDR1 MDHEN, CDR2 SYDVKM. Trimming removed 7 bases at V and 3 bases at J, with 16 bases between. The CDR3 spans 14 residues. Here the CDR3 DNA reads TGTGCCAGCACCTTGGGAGGCGTCCGCTACGAGCAGTACTTC. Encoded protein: CASTLGGVRYEQYF. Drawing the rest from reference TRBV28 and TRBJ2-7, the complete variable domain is DVKVTQSSRYLVKRTGEKVFLECVQDMDHENMFWYRQDPGLGLRLIYFSYDVKMKEKGDIPEGYSVSREKKERFSLILESASTNQTSMYLCASTLGGVRYEQYFGPGTRLTVT.

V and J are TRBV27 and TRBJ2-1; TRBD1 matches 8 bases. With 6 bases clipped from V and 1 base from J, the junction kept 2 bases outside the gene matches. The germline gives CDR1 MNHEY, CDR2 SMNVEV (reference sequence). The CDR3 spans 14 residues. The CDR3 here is CASRRDRSYNEQFF. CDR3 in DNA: TGTGCCAGCAGACGGGACAGGTCCTACAATGAGCAGTTCTTC.

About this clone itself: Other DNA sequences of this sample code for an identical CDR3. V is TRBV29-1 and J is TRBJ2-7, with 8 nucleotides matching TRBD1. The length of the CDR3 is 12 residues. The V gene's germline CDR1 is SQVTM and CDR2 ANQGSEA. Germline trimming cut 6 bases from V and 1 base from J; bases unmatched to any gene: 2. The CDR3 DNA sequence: TGCAGCGTCGGACAGGGTTCCTACGAGCAGTACTTC. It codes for CSVGQGSYEQYF.

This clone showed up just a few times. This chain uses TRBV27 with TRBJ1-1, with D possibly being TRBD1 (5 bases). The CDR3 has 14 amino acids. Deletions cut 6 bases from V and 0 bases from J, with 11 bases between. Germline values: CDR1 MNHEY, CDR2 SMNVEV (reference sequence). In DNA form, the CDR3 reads TGTGCCAGCAGCCCGGGACTTTTGAACACTGAAGCTTTCTTT. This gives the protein CASSPGLLNTEAFF.

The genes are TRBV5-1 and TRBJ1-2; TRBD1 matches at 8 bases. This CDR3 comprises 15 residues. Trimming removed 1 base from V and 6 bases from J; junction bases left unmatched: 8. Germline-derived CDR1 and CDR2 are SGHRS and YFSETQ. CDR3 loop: CASSLQTGVEDGYTF. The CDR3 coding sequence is TGCGCCAGCAGCTTGCAGACAGGGGTTGAGGATGGCTACACCTTC.

The CDR3 region is CASSPRTSGYYEQYF. DNA of the CDR3: TGTGCCAGCTCACCGAGGACTAGCGGATACTACGAGCAGTACTTC. This rearrangement joins TRBV18 to TRBJ2-7; 10 nucleotides align to TRBD2. CDR1 and CDR2 from the germline V gene are KGHSH and LQKENI. The CDR3 length is 15 residues. V lost 3 bases to trimming and J lost 3 bases; unmatched junction nucleotides: 5. Combining the CDR3 with reference TRBV18 and TRBJ2-7 gives the whole variable domain NAGVMQNPRHLVRRRGQEARLRCSPMKGHSHVYWYRQLPEEGLKFMVYLQKENIIDESGMPKERFSAEFPKEGPSILRIQQVVRGDSAAYFCASSPRTSGYYEQYFGPGTRLTVT.

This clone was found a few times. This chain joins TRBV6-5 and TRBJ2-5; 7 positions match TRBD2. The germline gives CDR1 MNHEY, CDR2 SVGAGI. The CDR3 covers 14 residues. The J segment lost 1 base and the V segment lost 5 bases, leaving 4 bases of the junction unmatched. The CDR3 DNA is TGTGCCAGCAGTAGGGCTAGCGGCCAAGAGACCCAGTACTTC. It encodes CASSRASGQETQYF.

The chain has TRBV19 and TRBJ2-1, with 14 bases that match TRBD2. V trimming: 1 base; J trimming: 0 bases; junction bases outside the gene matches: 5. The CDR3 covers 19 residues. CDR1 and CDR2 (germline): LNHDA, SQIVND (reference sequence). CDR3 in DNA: TGTGCCAGTAGTATAGGGACTAGCGGGAGGACTAGCTCCTACAATGAGCAGTTCTTC. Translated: CASSIGTSGRTSSYNEQFF.

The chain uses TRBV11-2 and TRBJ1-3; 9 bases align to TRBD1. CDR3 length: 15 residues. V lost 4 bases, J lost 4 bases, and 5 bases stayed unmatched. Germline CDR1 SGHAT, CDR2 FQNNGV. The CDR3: CASSSNRGQGNTIYF. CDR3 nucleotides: TGTGCCAGCAGCTCTAACAGGGGGCAAGGAAACACCATATATTTT. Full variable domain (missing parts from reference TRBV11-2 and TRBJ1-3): EAGVAQSPRYKIIEKRQSVAFWCNPISGHATLYWYQQILGQGPKLLIQFQNNGVVDDSQLPKDRFSAERLKGVDSTLKIQPAKLEDSAVYLCASSSNRGQGNTIYFGEGSWLTVV.

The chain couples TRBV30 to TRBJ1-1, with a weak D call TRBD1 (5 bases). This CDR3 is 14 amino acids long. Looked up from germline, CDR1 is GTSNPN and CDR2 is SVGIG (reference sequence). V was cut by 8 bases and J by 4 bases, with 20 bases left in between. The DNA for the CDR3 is TGTGCCCGTAAAAGGGGAGGTCGGATCACTGAAGCTTTCTTT. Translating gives CARKRGGRITEAFF.

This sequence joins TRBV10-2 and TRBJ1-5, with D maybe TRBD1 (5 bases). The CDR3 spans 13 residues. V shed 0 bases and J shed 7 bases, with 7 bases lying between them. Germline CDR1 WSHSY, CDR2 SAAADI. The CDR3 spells CASSESGGQPQHF. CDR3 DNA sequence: TGCGCCAGCAGTGAGTCTGGGGGGCAGCCCCAGCATTTT.

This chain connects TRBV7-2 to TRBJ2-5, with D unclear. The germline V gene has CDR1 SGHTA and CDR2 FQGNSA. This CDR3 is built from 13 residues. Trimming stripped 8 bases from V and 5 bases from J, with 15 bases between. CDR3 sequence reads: CASGNYARETQYF. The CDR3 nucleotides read TGTGCCAGCGGTAATTACGCTCGGGAGACCCAGTACTTC. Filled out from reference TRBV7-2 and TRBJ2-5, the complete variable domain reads GAGVSQSPSNKVTEKGKDVELRCDPISGHTALYWYRQSLGQGLEFLIYFQGNSAPDKSGLPSDRFSAERTGGSVSTLTIQRTQQEDSAVYLCASGNYARETQYFGPGTRLLVL.

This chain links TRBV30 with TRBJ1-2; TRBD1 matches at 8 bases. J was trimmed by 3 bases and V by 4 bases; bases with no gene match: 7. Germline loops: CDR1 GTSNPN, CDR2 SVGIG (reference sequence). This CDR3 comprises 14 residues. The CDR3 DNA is TGTGCCTGGAACCCGGACAGGGATTACTATGGCTACACCTTC. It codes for CAWNPDRDYYGYTF. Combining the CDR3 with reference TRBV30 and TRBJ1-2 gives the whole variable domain SQTIHQWPATLVQPVGSPLSLECTVEGTSNPNLYWYRQAAGRGLQLLFYSVGIGQISSEVPQNLSASRPQDRQFILSSKKLLLSDSGFYLCAWNPDRDYYGYTFGSGTRLTVV.

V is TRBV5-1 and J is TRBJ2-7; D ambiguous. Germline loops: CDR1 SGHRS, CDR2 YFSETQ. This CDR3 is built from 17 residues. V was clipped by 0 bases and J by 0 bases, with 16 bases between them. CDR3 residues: CASSLASVGPNSYEQYF. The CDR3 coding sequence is TGCGCCAGCAGCTTGGCCTCCGTTGGCCCGAACTCCTACGAGCAGTACTTC.

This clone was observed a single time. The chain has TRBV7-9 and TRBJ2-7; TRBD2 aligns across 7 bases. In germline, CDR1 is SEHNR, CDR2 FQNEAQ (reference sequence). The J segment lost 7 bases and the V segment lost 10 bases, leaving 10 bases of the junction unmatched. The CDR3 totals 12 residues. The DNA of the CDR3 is TGTGCCACCCGGGACTATGGAGGAGAGCAGTACTTC. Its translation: CATRDYGGEQYF.

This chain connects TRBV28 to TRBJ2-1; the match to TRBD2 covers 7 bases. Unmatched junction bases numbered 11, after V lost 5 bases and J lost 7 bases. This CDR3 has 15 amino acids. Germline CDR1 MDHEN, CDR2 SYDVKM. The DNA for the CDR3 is TGTGCCAGCAGTACTCCAGTGTGGACTAGGAATGAGCAGTTCTTC. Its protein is CASSTPVWTRNEQFF.

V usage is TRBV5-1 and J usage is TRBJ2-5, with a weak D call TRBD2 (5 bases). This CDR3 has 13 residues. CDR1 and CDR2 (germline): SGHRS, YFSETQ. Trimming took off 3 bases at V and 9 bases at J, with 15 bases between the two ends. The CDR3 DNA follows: TGCGCCAGCAGCTCCTTATTGGACGGGGCCCAGTACTTC. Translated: CASSSLLDGAQYF.

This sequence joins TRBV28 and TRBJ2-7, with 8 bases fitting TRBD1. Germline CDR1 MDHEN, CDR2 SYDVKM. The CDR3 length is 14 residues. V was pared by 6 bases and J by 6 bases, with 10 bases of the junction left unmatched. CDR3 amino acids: CASSTITGGREQYF. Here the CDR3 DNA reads TGTGCCAGCAGCACAATTACAGGGGGACGCGAGCAGTACTTC.

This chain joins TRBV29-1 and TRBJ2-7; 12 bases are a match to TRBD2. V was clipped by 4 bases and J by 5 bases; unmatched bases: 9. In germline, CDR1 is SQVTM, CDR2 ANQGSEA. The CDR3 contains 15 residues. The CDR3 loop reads CSVGSSGRASHEQYF. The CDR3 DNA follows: TGCAGCGTTGGATCTAGCGGGAGGGCCAGTCACGAGCAGTACTTC.

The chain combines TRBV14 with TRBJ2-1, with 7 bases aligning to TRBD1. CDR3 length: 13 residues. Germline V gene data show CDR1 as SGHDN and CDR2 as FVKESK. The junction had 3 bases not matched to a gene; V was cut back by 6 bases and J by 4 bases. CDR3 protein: CASSPQGYNEQFF. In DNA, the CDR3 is TGTGCCAGCAGTCCACAGGGGTACAATGAGCAGTTCTTC. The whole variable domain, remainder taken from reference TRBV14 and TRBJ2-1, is EAGVTQFPSHSVIEKGQTVTLRCDPISGHDNLYWYRRVMGKEIKFLLHFVKESKQDESGMPNNRFLAERTGGTYSTLKVQPAELEDSGVYFCASSPQGYNEQFFGPGTRLTVL.

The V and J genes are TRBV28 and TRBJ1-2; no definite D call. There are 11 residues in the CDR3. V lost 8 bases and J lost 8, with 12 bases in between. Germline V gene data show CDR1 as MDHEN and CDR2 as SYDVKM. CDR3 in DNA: TGTGCCAGCGGAGGGTCAGAAGGCTACACCTTC. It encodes CASGGSEGYTF.

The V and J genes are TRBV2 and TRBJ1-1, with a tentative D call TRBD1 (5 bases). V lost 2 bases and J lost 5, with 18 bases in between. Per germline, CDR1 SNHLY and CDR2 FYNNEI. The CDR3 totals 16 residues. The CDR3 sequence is CASSESSWGGRTEAFF. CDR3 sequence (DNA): TGTGCCAGCAGTGAATCATCTTGGGGGGGAAGGACTGAAGCTTTCTTT.

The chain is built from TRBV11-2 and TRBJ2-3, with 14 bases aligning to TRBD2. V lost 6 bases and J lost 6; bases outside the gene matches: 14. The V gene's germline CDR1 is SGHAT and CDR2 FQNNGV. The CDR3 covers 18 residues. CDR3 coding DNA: TGTGCCAGCAGTATAAGGGGTTCGGGACTAGCGGGAGAGGATACGCAGTATTTT. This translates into CASSIRGSGLAGEDTQYF.

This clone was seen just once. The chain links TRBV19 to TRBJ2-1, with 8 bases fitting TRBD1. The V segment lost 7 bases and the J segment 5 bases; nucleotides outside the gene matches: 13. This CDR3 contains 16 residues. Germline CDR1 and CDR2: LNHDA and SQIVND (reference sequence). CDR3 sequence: CASNLHGTGGNNEQFF. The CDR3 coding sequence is TGTGCCAGTAACCTCCACGGGACAGGCGGAAACAATGAGCAGTTCTTC.

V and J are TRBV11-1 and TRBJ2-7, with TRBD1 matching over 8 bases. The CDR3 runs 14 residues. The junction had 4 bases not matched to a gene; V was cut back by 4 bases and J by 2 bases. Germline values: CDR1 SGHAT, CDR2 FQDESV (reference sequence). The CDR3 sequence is CASSYGQGPYEQYF. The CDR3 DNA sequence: TGTGCCAGCAGCTACGGACAGGGACCCTACGAGCAGTACTTC.